One and the same sample provided the 22 T cell receptor beta chains below, sequenced in a study of blood T cell repertoires in COVID-19. Clones were sequenced by immunoSEQ multiplex PCR, and TCRdb holds only the in-frame ones, with some missing. The data contain 150,000 to 190,000 clones, roughly nine tenths of them singletons. Sequenced: peripheral blood. These receptors all stem from a woman in her thirties or forties with acute or convalescent COVID-19.

The chain recombines TRBV14 with TRBJ1-2; TRBD1 is a possible D gene (5 bases). Germline V gives CDR1 SGHDN, CDR2 FVKESK. The CDR3 length is 14 residues. Trimming shortened V by 3 bases and J by 1 base, and 9 bases separated the two germline ends. The CDR3 nucleotides read TGTGCCAGCAGCCAGTGGGGCGGTAACTATGGCTACACCTTC. It specifies CASSQWGGNYGYTF. Full variable domain (remainder filled in from reference TRBV14 and TRBJ1-2): EAGVTQFPSHSVIEKGQTVTLRCDPISGHDNLYWYRRVMGKEIKFLLHFVKESKQDESGMPNNRFLAERTGGTYSTLKVQPAELEDSGVYFCASSQWGGNYGYTFGSGTRLTVV.

V and J are TRBV3-1 (or the pseudogene TRBV3-2) and TRBJ1-5, with TRBD1 identical over 7 bases. The CDR3 is made up of 15 amino acids. Losses at the gene ends were 4 bases for V and 0 bases for J; bases not matched to a gene: 3. Germline V CDR1 and CDR2: LGHDT, YNNKEL (reference sequence). The CDR3 DNA follows: TGTGCCAGCAGCCCGACAGGGTATAGCAATCAGCCCCAGCATTTT. Translation gives CASSPTGYSNQPQHF.

CDR3 sequence (DNA): TGTGCCAGCAGGGCGGGGGGGCTGGACGGGGAGCTGTTTTTT. The encoded protein is CASRAGGLDGELFF. The chain combines TRBV28 with TRBJ2-2; 9 bases agree with TRBD2. Germline CDR1 MDHEN, CDR2 SYDVKM. The CDR3 is made up of 14 amino acids. The V and J ends lost 6 bases and 7 bases, in that order; junction bases with no gene match: 6. Combining the CDR3 with reference TRBV28 and TRBJ2-2 gives the whole variable domain DVKVTQSSRYLVKRTGEKVFLECVQDMDHENMFWYRQDPGLGLRLIYFSYDVKMKEKGDIPEGYSVSREKKERFSLILESASTNQTSMYLCASRAGGLDGELFFGEGSRLTVL.

This chain connects TRBV6-6 to TRBJ2-7; D might be TRBD1 (6 bases). This CDR3 contains 15 residues. V was clipped by 10 bases and J by 2 bases, with 21 bases between them. Per the germline V gene, CDR1 is MNHNY and CDR2 is SVGAGI (reference sequence). In nucleotides, the CDR3 is TGTGCCACCATGGAACCGGGACACATTACCTACGAGCAGTACTTC. It is translated as CATMEPGHITYEQYF.

This rearrangement joins TRBV6-5 to TRBJ2-7, with 10 bases lining up with TRBD1. The CDR3 is 14 amino acids. The germline gives CDR1 MNHEY, CDR2 SVGAGI. After removal of 7 bases from V and 6 bases from J, the junction contained 9 bases not matched to a gene. This chain's CDR3 is CASIWDRGSPEQYF. The CDR3 coding sequence is TGTGCCAGCATATGGGACAGGGGTTCTCCCGAGCAGTACTTC.

J is TRBJ1-1 and V is TRBV18; D call uncertain. The length of the CDR3 is 14 residues. V dropped 1 base and J dropped 1 base, with 7 bases sitting between them. Germline CDR1 reads KGHSH; CDR2 reads LQKENI. In DNA form, the CDR3 reads TGTGCCAGCTCACCACAGGCGGGGAACACTGAAGCTTTCTTT. It encodes CASSPQAGNTEAFF.

The chain is built from TRBV30 and TRBJ2-2; 14 bases align to TRBD2. V lost 3 bases, J lost 0 bases, and 9 bases stayed unmatched. CDR1 and CDR2 (germline): GTSNPN, SVGIG (reference sequence). The CDR3 is made up of 19 amino acids. In nucleotides, the CDR3 is TGTGCCTGGAGCCACAGGACTAGCGGGAGGCCCGCGAACACCGGGGAGCTGTTTTTT. This codes for CAWSHRTSGRPANTGELFF.

The chain recombines TRBV28 with TRBJ1-6, with a weak D call TRBD1 (6 bases). Trimming cost V 4 bases and J 10 bases, with 14 bases left between them. Germline V CDR1 and CDR2: MDHEN, SYDVKM. The CDR3 runs to 14 residues. CDR3 nucleotide sequence: TGTGCCAGCAGTTCCAGGGGTATTCGGTCACCCCTCCACTTT. Its translation is CASSSRGIRSPLHF.

The rearrangement uses TRBV18 and TRBJ1-5, with D uncertain. The V end lost 3 bases, the J end lost 9 bases, and 9 bases lay between the germline ends. The germline gives CDR1 KGHSH, CDR2 LQKENI. The CDR3 runs 12 residues. CDR3 sequence: CASSPLEGPQHF. The CDR3 bases are TGTGCCAGCTCACCTCTAGAGGGGCCCCAGCATTTT.

The chain is built from TRBV2 and TRBJ2-5; 7 bases agree with TRBD2. Germline V gene sequence: CDR1 SNHLY, CDR2 FYNNEI. The CDR3 runs 15 residues. Trimming cost V 7 bases and J 5 bases; bases outside gene matches: 13. CDR3 region: CASIVREKGLETQYF. CDR3 bases: TGTGCCAGCATTGTGCGGGAGAAGGGCTTGGAGACCCAGTACTTC.

The chain employs TRBV5-8 and TRBJ1-1; D uncertain. The CDR3 has 14 residues. V lost 5 bases, J lost 1 base, and 12 bases lay in between. Germline V gives CDR1 SGHTS, CDR2 YDEGEE. The CDR3 sequence: CASSAWAENTEAFF. For the CDR3, the DNA is TGTGCCAGCAGTGCTTGGGCAGAGAACACTGAAGCTTTCTTT.

V usage is TRBV28 and J usage is TRBJ2-1, with 7 bases lining up with TRBD1. The CDR3 loop spans 14 amino acids. CDR1 is MDHEN, CDR2 SYDVKM, per germline. After removal of 8 bases from V and 4 bases from J, the junction contained 8 bases not matched to a gene. The CDR3 DNA sequence: TGTGCCAGCTCCCTACGGGACAGTTACAATGAGCAGTTCTTC. Translated, it gives CASSLRDSYNEQFF.

The chain carries TRBV19 and TRBJ2-5, with 8 bases that match TRBD1. The CDR3 sequence is 16 residues long. V shed 4 bases and J 3 bases; nucleotides not matched to a gene: 10. CDR1 is LNHDA and CDR2 is SQIVND in the germline V gene (reference sequence). In nucleotides, the CDR3 is TGTGCCAGTAGTACCGGGACAGGAGTTCCCGAAGAGACCCAGTACTTC. This encodes CASSTGTGVPEETQYF.

The genes are TRBV12-5 and TRBJ2-7; D remains ambiguous. Looked up from germline, CDR1 is LGHNT and CDR2 is FRNRAP. The CDR3 covers 14 residues. V was shortened by 1 base and J by 3 bases, with 10 bases between the two germline ends. CDR3 bases: TGTGCTAGTGGTTTGGGTCGGGTCGGCTACGAGCAGTACTTC. It specifies CASGLGRVGYEQYF.

The rearrangement joins TRBV9 to TRBJ1-3; maybe TRBD1 (6 bases). Per germline, CDR1 SGDLS and CDR2 YYNGEE. Trimming stripped 5 bases from V and 0 bases from J, with 12 bases between. The CDR3 has 15 amino acids. CDR3 sequence reads: CASSEDRISGNTIYF. Here the CDR3 DNA reads TGTGCCAGCAGTGAGGACAGAATCTCTGGAAACACCATATATTTT.

The DNA for the CDR3 is TGTGCCACCAGTGACGGGGACAGGGCATACACCGGGGAGCTGTTTTTT. As protein: CATSDGDRAYTGELFF. The chain recombines TRBV24-1 with TRBJ2-2, with 9 bases matching TRBD1. The V segment lost 4 bases and the J segment 3 bases; nucleotides outside the gene matches: 5. The CDR3 runs 16 residues. Per germline, CDR1 KGHDR and CDR2 SFDVKD.

The chain carries TRBV27 and TRBJ1-2, with a tentative D call TRBD1 (5 bases). The ends were cut back, 5 bases at V and 8 bases at J, with 21 bases in the middle. The CDR3 sequence is 15 residues long. Germline loops: CDR1 MNHEY, CDR2 SMNVEV (reference sequence). CDR3 in DNA: TGTGCCAGCAGTATCCGGGATGGGGGGACGAGAGGCTACACCTTC. It yields the protein CASSIRDGGTRGYTF.

This chain uses TRBV30 with TRBJ2-5; D might be TRBD1 (5 bases). The ends were cut back, 2 bases at V and 5 bases at J, with 18 bases in the middle. The CDR3 spans 15 residues. The germline V gene has CDR1 GTSNPN and CDR2 SVGIG (reference sequence). The CDR3: CAWSRTRGMGETQYF. In nucleotides, the CDR3 is TGTGCCTGGAGTAGGACAAGGGGCATGGGGGAGACCCAGTACTTC.

V usage is TRBV5-4 and J usage is TRBJ1-5; possible D gene TRBD1, 5 bases. Looked up from germline, CDR1 is SGHNT and CDR2 is YYREEE (reference sequence). The CDR3 is made up of 16 amino acids. The V gene lost 6 bases and the J gene lost 0 bases, with 16 bases spanning the gap. The CDR3 bases are TGTGCCAGCACCCAAGTCCGGGGGAATAGCAATCAGCCCCAGCATTTT. The encoded protein is CASTQVRGNSNQPQHF.

The CDR3 region is CASSWDTYNEQFF. Written as DNA, the CDR3 is TGCGCCAGCAGCTGGGACACTTACAATGAGCAGTTCTTC. The chain is built from TRBV5-1 and TRBJ2-1; D is perhaps TRBD1 (6 bases). CDR1 and CDR2 from the germline V gene are SGHRS and YFSETQ. CDR3 length: 13 amino acids. Trimming removed 3 bases at V and 4 bases at J, with 8 bases between.

The gene calls are TRBV27 and TRBJ2-7, with 9 bases lining up with TRBD1. Germline CDR1 MNHEY, CDR2 SMNVEV (reference sequence). CDR3 length: 19 residues. V lost 7 bases, J lost 2 bases, and 21 bases stayed unmatched. The CDR3 spells CASIGIRGTGLKLPYEQYF. Written as DNA, the CDR3 is TGTGCCAGCATTGGTATTCGCGGGACAGGGCTCAAATTACCCTACGAGCAGTACTTC.

The CDR3, as DNA: TGTGCCAGTAGTATTGTACCGGGTCCCACCTACGAGCAGTACTTC. Its protein product is CASSIVPGPTYEQYF. The rearrangement links TRBV19 to TRBJ2-7; D remains ambiguous. Germline CDR1 LNHDA, CDR2 SQIVND (reference sequence). The CDR3 sequence is 15 residues long. V lost 3 bases, J lost 2 bases, and 14 bases lay in between.